These 18 T cell receptor beta chains share one sample of origin, sequenced in a study of CD4+ T cells in melanoma. TCRdb's table, derived via immunoSEQ multiplex PCR, lists solely in-frame clones and lacks some. Among about 140,000 clones, approximately 91% were seen once, and the ten largest hold roughly 1.4%. These receptor sequences come from a human donor with melanoma.

The chain couples TRBV7-3 to TRBJ1-1, with D unclear. This CDR3 spans 13 amino acids. Trimming stripped 3 bases from V and 0 bases from J, with 5 bases between. Germline values: CDR1 SGHTA, CDR2 FQGTGA. The chain's CDR3 is CASSLGMNTEAFF. For the CDR3, the DNA is TGTGCCAGCAGCTTGGGCATGAACACTGAAGCTTTCTTT.

To note about this clone: This sample also contains other DNA sequences that code for the same CDR3. This chain joins TRBV6-6 and TRBJ2-7; D call uncertain. CDR1 MNHNY and CDR2 SVGAGI come from the germline V gene (reference sequence). V was trimmed by 2 bases and J by 4 bases, leaving 12 bases between them. The CDR3 spans 14 residues. CDR3 protein: CASSYGRGLYEQYF. CDR3 sequence (DNA): TGTGCCAGCAGTTACGGACGTGGGTTATACGAGCAGTACTTC.

The V call is TRBV18, the J call TRBJ2-5; either TRBD1 or TRBD2 may supply D (6 bases each). CDR1 is KGHSH, CDR2 LQKENI, per germline. The CDR3 is 17 residues long. Trimming left V 3 bases short and J 5 bases short, with 22 bases between. CDR3 residues: CASSPTGARTKAETQYF. The CDR3, as DNA: TGTGCCAGCTCACCTACGGGGGCACGGACGAAAGCGGAGACCCAGTACTTC.

The rearrangement links TRBV19 to TRBJ1-1; tentative D call: TRBD1 (5 bases). Germline CDR1 and CDR2: LNHDA and SQIVND (reference sequence). Trimming stripped 4 bases from V and 1 base from J, with 7 bases between. The CDR3 length is 13 residues. The CDR3 loop reads CASSTQGNTEAFF. In DNA form, the CDR3 reads TGTGCCAGTAGTACGCAGGGGAACACTGAAGCTTTCTTT.

This sequence joins TRBV6-1 and TRBJ1-6; tentatively, D is TRBD1 (5 bases). Germline CDR1 is MNHNS and CDR2 is SASEGT. The CDR3 covers 15 residues. Deletions cut 7 bases from V and 8 bases from J, with 18 bases between. In DNA form, the CDR3 reads TGTGCCAGCACCCCACAAAGGAGGGGAGATTCACCCCTCCACTTT. It encodes CASTPQRRGDSPLHF.

The chain recombines TRBV7-9 with TRBJ2-1; the D call may be TRBD1 or TRBD2 (5 bases each). The CDR3 is 16 amino acids. V shed 5 bases and J shed 5 bases, with 19 bases lying between them. Germline values: CDR1 SEHNR, CDR2 FQNEAQ (reference sequence). CDR3 DNA: TGTGCCAGCAGCCCTCCCGGGGCGAGATCAAACAATGAGCAGTTCTTC. Encoded protein: CASSPPGARSNNEQFF.

The rearrangement joins TRBV6-1 to TRBJ2-3, with D possibly TRBD1 on 6 matching bases. The CDR3 length is 15 residues. CDR1 and CDR2 from the germline V gene are MNHNS and SASEGT. Trimming took off 6 bases at V and 3 bases at J, with 16 bases between the two ends. The CDR3 sequence: CASRLSGVGTDTQYF. In nucleotides, the CDR3 is TGTGCCAGCAGACTGTCAGGGGTGGGAACAGATACGCAGTATTTT.

V gene TRBV6-5 combines with J gene TRBJ2-1, with 9 bases identical to TRBD1. The V and J ends lost 0 bases and 16 bases, in that order; junction bases with no gene match: 7. In germline, CDR1 is MNHEY, CDR2 SVGAGI. The CDR3 loop spans 13 amino acids. CDR3 protein: CASSYSYGTGKFF. The CDR3 nucleotides are TGTGCCAGCAGTTACTCGTATGGGACAGGGAAATTCTTC.

The gene calls are TRBV23-1 and TRBJ1-2, with D uncertain. TRBV23-1 is an ORF, and what it does is uncertain. The V and J ends lost 2 bases and 8 bases respectively, with 12 bases between them. The CDR3 runs to 13 residues. The CDR3 DNA sequence: TGCGCCAGCAGTCAAACAGTTGGGCTCGGCTACACCTTC. It is translated as CASSQTVGLGYTF.

The CDR3 sequence: CASSPMVSGGRDTQYF. The CDR3 region has the DNA TGTGCCAGCTCACCGATGGTAAGCGGGGGCCGTGATACGCAGTATTTT. This chain links TRBV18 with TRBJ2-3; the match to TRBD2 covers 8 bases. Losses at the gene ends were 3 bases for V and 6 bases for J; bases not matched to a gene: 11. The CDR3 is 16 amino acids. Germline CDR1 reads KGHSH; CDR2 reads LQKENI.

The chain carries TRBV5-1 and TRBJ2-5; 8 nucleotides line up with TRBD2. The germline CDR1 and CDR2 sequences are SGHRS and YFSETQ. The CDR3 is 14 residues long. The V and J ends lost 5 bases and 2 bases, in that order; junction bases with no gene match: 5. The DNA for the CDR3 is TGCGCCAGCAGGCGAGCGGGGGAGCAAGAGACCCAGTACTTC. Translating gives CASRRAGEQETQYF.

The chain links TRBV30 to TRBJ1-1; D is possibly TRBD1 (5 bases). The CDR3 totals 14 residues. CDR1 and CDR2 from the germline V gene are GTSNPN and SVGIG (reference sequence). V lost 7 bases and J 0 bases, leaving 15 bases between the germline ends. The CDR3 nucleotides read TGTGCCTCCGGTAAACGGGGCGTGAACACTGAAGCTTTCTTT. Protein: CASGKRGVNTEAFF.

V usage is TRBV27 and J usage is TRBJ1-2; D possibly corresponds to TRBD1 (5 bases). V was cut by 8 bases and J by 7 bases, with 11 bases left in between. Germline CDR1 reads MNHEY; CDR2 reads SMNVEV (reference sequence). The CDR3 is 11 amino acids. For the CDR3, the DNA is TGTGCCAGCTCCCCGGGACGTGGCTACACCTTC. It encodes CASSPGRGYTF.

The chain uses TRBV27 and TRBJ2-1; TRBD2 is a possible D gene (6 bases). From germline, CDR1 is MNHEY and CDR2 SMNVEV (reference sequence). The CDR3 extends over 13 amino acids. V dropped 5 bases and J dropped 4 bases, with 9 bases sitting between them. The CDR3 nucleotides read TGTGCCAGCAGTCCGGGACTTTACAATGAGCAGTTCTTC. As protein: CASSPGLYNEQFF.

This clone has just a few counts. The V call is TRBV6-6, the J call TRBJ1-5, with a tentative D call TRBD1 (5 bases). Germline CDR1 reads MNHNY; CDR2 reads SVGAGI (reference sequence). The CDR3 consists of 15 residues. V dropped 4 bases and J dropped 5 bases, with 15 bases sitting between them. CDR3 nucleotide sequence: TGTGCCAGCAGTTCAGGGTTAATAATGGATCAGCCCCAGCATTTT. This codes for CASSSGLIMDQPQHF.

This chain uses TRBV4-1 with TRBJ2-5, with TRBD2 matching over 7 bases. With 1 base clipped from V and 5 bases from J, the junction kept 7 bases outside the gene matches. From germline, CDR1 is MGHRA and CDR2 YSYEKL. CDR3 length: 15 amino acids. In DNA, the CDR3 is TGCGCCAGCAGCCAAGTTGGGGGGGGGATGGAGACCCAGTACTTC. This sequence encodes CASSQVGGGMETQYF.

The rearrangement links TRBV19 to TRBJ1-4; 9 nucleotides line up with TRBD1. J was trimmed by 4 bases and V by 7 bases; bases with no gene match: 7. Per germline, CDR1 LNHDA and CDR2 SQIVND (reference sequence). This CDR3 spans 15 amino acids. CDR3 coding DNA: TGTGCCAGTACCGGTGGGACAGGGAATAATGAAAAACTGTTTTTT. Its protein is CASTGGTGNNEKLFF.

This CDR3 reads CASSIGPKGEQYF. CDR3 DNA sequence: TGTGCCAGTAGTATAGGACCCAAAGGAGAGCAGTACTTC. The genes are TRBV19 and TRBJ2-7, with no clear D. This CDR3 has 13 amino acids. Per the germline V gene, CDR1 is LNHDA and CDR2 is SQIVND (reference sequence). The ends were cut back, 1 base at V and 7 bases at J, with 11 bases in the middle.